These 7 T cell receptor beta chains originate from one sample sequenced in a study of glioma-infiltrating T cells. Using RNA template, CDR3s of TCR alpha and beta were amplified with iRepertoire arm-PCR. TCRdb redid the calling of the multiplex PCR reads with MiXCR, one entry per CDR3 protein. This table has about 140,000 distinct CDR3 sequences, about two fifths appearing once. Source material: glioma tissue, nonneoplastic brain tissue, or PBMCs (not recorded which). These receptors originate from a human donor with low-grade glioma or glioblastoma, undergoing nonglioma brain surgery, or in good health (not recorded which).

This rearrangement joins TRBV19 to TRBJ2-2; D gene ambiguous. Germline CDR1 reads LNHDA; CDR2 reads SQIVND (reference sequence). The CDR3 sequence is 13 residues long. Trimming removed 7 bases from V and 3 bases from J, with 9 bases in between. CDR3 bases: TGTGCCAGTACTGGGCTGCACACCGGGGAGCTGTTTTTT. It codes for CASTGLHTGELFF.

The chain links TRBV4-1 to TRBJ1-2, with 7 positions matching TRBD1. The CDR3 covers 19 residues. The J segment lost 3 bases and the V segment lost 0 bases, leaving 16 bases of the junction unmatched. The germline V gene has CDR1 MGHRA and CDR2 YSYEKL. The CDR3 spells CASSQDEGTWDSSYYGYTF. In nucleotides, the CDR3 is TGCGCCAGCAGCCAAGATGAGGGAACGTGGGACAGCTCCTACTATGGCTACACCTTC.

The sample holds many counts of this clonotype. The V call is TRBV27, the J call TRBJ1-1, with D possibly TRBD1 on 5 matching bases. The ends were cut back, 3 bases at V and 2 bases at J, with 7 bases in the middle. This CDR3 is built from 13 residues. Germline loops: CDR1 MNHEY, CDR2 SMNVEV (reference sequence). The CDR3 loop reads CASSFGGNTEAFF. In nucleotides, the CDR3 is TGTGCCAGCAGTTTTGGGGGAAACACTGAAGCTTTCTTT.

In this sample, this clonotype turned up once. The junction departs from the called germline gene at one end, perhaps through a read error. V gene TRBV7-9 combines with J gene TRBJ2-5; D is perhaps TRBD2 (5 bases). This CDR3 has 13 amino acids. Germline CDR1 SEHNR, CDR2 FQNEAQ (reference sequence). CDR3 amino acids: CASSLTTQDTQYF. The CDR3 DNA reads TGTGCCAGCAGCTTGACTACCCAAGATACCCAGTACTTC. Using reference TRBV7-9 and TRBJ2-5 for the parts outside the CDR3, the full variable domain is DTGVSQNPRHKITKRGQNVTFRCDPISEHNRLYWYRQTLGQGPEFLTYFQNEAQLEKSRLLSDRFSAERPKGSFSTLEIQRTEQGDSAMYLCASSLTTQDTQYFGPGTRLLVL.

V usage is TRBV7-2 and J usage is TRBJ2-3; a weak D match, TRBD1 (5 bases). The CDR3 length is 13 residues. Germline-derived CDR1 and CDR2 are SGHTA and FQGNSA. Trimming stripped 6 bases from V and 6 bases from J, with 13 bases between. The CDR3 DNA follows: TGTGCCAGCAGTAGGGGCCAAGGGGATACGCAGTATTTT. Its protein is CASSRGQGDTQYF.

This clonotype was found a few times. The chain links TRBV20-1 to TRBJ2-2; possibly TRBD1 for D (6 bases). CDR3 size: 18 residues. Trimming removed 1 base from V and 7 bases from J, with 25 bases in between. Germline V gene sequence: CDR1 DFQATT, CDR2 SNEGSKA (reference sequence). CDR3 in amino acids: CSARVTGQPKMKDGELFF. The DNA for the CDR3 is TGCAGTGCTAGAGTTACCGGACAGCCAAAAATGAAGGACGGGGAGCTGTTTTTT.

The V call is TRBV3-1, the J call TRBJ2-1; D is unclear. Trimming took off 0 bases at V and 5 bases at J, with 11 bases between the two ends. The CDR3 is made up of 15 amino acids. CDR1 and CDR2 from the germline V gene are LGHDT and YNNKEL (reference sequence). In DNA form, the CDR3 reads TGTGCCAGCAGCCAAGACGCGAATCCCCACAATGAGCAGTTCTTC. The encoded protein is CASSQDANPHNEQFF.